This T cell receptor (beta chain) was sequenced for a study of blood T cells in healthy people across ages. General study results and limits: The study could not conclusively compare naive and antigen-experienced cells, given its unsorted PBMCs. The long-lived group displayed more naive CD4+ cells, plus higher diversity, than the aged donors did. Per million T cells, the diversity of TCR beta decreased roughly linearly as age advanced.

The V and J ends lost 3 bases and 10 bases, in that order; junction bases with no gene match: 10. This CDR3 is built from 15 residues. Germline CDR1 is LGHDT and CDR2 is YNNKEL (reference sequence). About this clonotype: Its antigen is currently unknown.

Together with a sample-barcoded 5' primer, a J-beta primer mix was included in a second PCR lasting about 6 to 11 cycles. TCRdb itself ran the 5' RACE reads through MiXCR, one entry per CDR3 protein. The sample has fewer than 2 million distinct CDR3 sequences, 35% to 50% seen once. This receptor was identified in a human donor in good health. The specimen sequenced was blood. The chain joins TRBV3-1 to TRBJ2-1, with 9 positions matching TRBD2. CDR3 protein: CASSQQAGGPWEQFF. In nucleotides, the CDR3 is TGTGCCAGCAGCCAGCAGGCGGGGGGGCCTTGGGAGCAGTTCTTC.